The entry that follows covers one T cell receptor beta chain sequence. Its antigen is not known. At a deep level, the assay was run. Libraries were prepared by immunoSEQ multiplex PCR; TCRdb keeps only in-frame clonotypes and omits some of them. The sample has about 1.4 million clones, roughly 97% seen once. Caucasian adults living in Nashville, Tennessee, provided all samples. This record belongs to a study of shared clonotypes between healthy human individuals. General study points: When naive CD4 clonotypes were compared across a handful of donors, approximately 5% were shared.

Sequences were obtained from naive CD4+ T cells sorted from blood. Subset here: CD45RA+ positively selected. The TCR sequence derives from a man aged 30 to 39 in good health.

In DNA form, the CDR3 reads TGCGCCAGCAGCCTGAGCGGGAGCTTAGATACGCAGTATTTT. As protein: CASSLSGSLDTQYF. The chain is built from TRBV10-1 and TRBJ2-3; 8 bases align to TRBD2. After removal of 6 bases from V and 5 bases from J, the junction contained 7 bases not matched to a gene. This CDR3 has 14 amino acids. Germline CDR1 WNHNN, CDR2 SYGVQD (reference sequence).